Here is one T cell receptor (beta chain) with its context. Germline CDR1 is SGHRS and CDR2 is YFSETQ. CDR3 length: 14 residues. V was trimmed by 4 bases and J by 3 bases, leaving 11 bases between them. This entry belongs to a study of blood T cell repertoires in COVID-19. About the research overall: Acute and convalescent COVID-19 specimens originated in the United States, Italy and Spain. PBMCs, B-cell-depleted T cells, or T cells provided the cDNA or gDNA that made up the material.

Categorization into cohorts depended on clinical history that participants reported. As handled by the study authors: From reference gene primer amplification, estimates of nucleated cell counts were derived. Sequenced by immunoSEQ multiplex PCR; TCRdb stores in-frame clones only, minus some. The DNA was the basis for D and trimming; V, J and clone size are from that table. The table lists approximately 200,000 clones, more than 70% of them singletons, with approximately 7.4% in the top ten. What was sequenced was PBMCs or T cells enriched from blood (not recorded which). V is TRBV5-1 and J is TRBJ2-1; TRBD1 is a possible D gene (6 bases). This TCR was recovered from a woman aged 40-49 years with acute COVID-19. CDR3 sequence: CASSVNRDYNEQFF. Here the CDR3 DNA reads TGCGCCAGCAGCGTCAACAGGGACTACAATGAGCAGTTCTTC.